This T cell receptor (beta chain) was profiled in a study of blood T cell repertoires in COVID-19. Study at large: COVID-19 samples from acute and convalescent phases originated in the United States, Italy and Spain.

This clone turned up a few times. The germline gives CDR1 SGHNT, CDR2 YYREEE (reference sequence). The V and J ends lost 1 base and 12 bases, in that order; junction bases with no gene match: 15. The CDR3 has 15 amino acids. The data were produced by immunoSEQ multiplex PCR, yet TCRdb's version contains in-frame clones alone and is incomplete. There are about 52,000 clones in the sample; around nine tenths occur only once, and 7% to 9% lies in the top ten. The receptor comes from a man of 80 years or more with active or convalescent COVID-19. The sequenced sample was peripheral blood. The chain recombines TRBV5-4 with TRBJ1-2, with 7 bases lining up with TRBD1. The DNA for the CDR3 is TGTGCCAGCAGCTTGACGGGCAGGGGGTTACCTAAGGACACCTTC. It is translated as CASSLTGRGLPKDTF.